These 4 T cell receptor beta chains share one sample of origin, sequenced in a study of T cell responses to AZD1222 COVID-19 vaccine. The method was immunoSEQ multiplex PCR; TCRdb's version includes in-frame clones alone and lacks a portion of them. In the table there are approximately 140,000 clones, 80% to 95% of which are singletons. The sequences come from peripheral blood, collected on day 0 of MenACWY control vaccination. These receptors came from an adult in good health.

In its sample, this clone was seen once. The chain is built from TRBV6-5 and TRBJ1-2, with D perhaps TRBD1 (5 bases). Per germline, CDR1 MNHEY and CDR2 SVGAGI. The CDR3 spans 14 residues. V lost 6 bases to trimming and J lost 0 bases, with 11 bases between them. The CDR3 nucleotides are TGTGCCAGCAGCCCGGGACGCTCTAACTATGGCTACACCTTC. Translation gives CASSPGRSNYGYTF.

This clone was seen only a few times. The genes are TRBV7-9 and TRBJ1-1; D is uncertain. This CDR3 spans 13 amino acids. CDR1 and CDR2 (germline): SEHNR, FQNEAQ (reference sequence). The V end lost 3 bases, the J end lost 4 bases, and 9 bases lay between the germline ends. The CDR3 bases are TGTGCCAGCAGCTTTAATGAGGGCACTGAAGCTTTCTTT. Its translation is CASSFNEGTEAFF.

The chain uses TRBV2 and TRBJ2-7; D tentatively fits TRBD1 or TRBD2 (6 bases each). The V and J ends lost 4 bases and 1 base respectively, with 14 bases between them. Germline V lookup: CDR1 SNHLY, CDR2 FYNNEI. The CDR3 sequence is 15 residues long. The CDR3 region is CASSGGGPLSYEQYF. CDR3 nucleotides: TGTGCCAGCAGTGGAGGGGGGCCTTTATCCTACGAGCAGTACTTC.

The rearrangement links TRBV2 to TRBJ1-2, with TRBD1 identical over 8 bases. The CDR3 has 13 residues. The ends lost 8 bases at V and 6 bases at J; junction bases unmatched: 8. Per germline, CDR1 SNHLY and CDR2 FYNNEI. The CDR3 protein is CASSLTGANGYTF. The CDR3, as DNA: TGTGCCAGCTCCTTGACAGGGGCGAATGGCTACACCTTC.